This T cell receptor beta chain stems from a study of CD8 T cells in Susac syndrome. Random hexamers primed reverse transcription of about 0.45 to 1 ug RNA. TCRdb ran MiXCR on the immunoSEQ multiplex PCR reads and lists one entry per CDR3 protein. The sample records 150,000 to 200,000 distinct CDR3 sequences, 93% being singletons. The sequenced material came from CD4+ T cells from PBMCs. The clonotype comes from a human donor with multiple sclerosis.

CDR3: CASSIDRLAGAATQYF. Written as DNA, the CDR3 is TGTGCCAGTAGTATAGATCGGCTAGCGGGAGCGGCGACCCAGTACTTC. J is TRBJ2-5 and V is TRBV19, with 10 bases aligning to TRBD2. CDR1 and CDR2 from the germline V gene are LNHDA and SQIVND (reference sequence). This CDR3 spans 16 amino acids. V shed 0 bases and J 7 bases; nucleotides not matched to a gene: 8.